In its sample, the clone carrying this T cell receptor (beta chain) was seen once. Its antigen is not known. The PCR employed 60 Vbeta primers together with 13 Jbeta primers. Assay: immunoSEQ multiplex PCR; the TCRdb copy retains only in-frame clones and omits some. The sample records roughly 100,000 clones, approximately 84% being singletons. The data were obtained in a study of cytomegalovirus exposure and HLA in healthy donors. Overall study findings and caveats: Reports indicated that the classifier achieved high specificity and sensitivity in diagnosing cytomegalovirus status.

Per the germline V gene, CDR1 is MDHEN and CDR2 is SYDVKM. The J segment lost 4 bases and the V segment lost 5 bases, leaving 12 bases of the junction unmatched. The CDR3 length is 17 residues. The sequenced sample was PBMCs. The V call is TRBV28, the J call TRBJ2-7; 12 bases match TRBD2. This sequence was found in a male donor in good health and CMV-seronegative. CDR3 in amino acids: CASSLGTTSGSKYEQYF. Written as DNA, the CDR3 is TGTGCCAGCAGTCTCGGAACGACTAGCGGGAGTAAGTACGAGCAGTACTTC.